The 11 T cell receptor beta chains below all came from one sample that was sequenced in a study of Ad26.COV2.S vaccination and SARS-CoV-2 variants. Noted treatment: around 19 received Ad26.COV2.S at low or high dose, single or two shots; 5 received placebo; per-sample allocation not given. The samples date from day 63 after the first vaccine or placebo injection. Clones were sequenced by immunoSEQ multiplex PCR, and TCRdb holds only the in-frame ones, with some missing. The table shows about 400,000 clones, with approximately 91% occurring only once. Sequencing was performed on peripheral blood, taken in a trial of Ad26.COV2.S vaccine versus placebo. The source is a person between 18 and 65 years old who received the Ad26.COV2.S COVID-19 vaccine or a placebo.

The V gene is TRBV7-8, the J gene TRBJ1-2; 7 positions match TRBD1. The CDR3 loop spans 16 amino acids. Germline CDR1 is SGHVS and CDR2 is FQNEAQ. The trim removed 1 base at V and 5 bases at J, leaving 10 bases unmatched. The CDR3 DNA follows: TGTGCCAGCAGCTTAGGACACCGGGACAGCTTATATGGCTACACCTTC. Translation gives CASSLGHRDSLYGYTF. Complete variable domain (other parts from reference TRBV7-8 and TRBJ1-2): GAGVSQSPRYKVAKRGQDVALRCDPISGHVSLFWYQQALGQGPEFLTYFQNEAQLDKSGLPSDRFFAERPEGSVSTLKIQRTQQEDSAVYLCASSLGHRDSLYGYTFGSGTRLTVV.

The chain uses TRBV11-2 and TRBJ2-1, with 9 positions matching TRBD2. The V segment lost 0 bases and the J segment 4 bases; nucleotides outside the gene matches: 7. The CDR3 length is 17 residues. Germline V gives CDR1 SGHAT, CDR2 FQNNGV. CDR3 nucleotides: TGTGCCAGCAGCTTAGAGGCTAGCGGGACACTATACAATGAGCAGTTCTTC. Translation gives CASSLEASGTLYNEQFF.

This sequence joins TRBV5-1 and TRBJ2-2, with TRBD1 matching over 8 bases. CDR1 and CDR2 (germline): SGHRS, YFSETQ. V was clipped by 4 bases and J by 7 bases; unmatched bases: 6. The CDR3 is 14 amino acids. For the CDR3, the DNA is TGCGCCAGCAGCGGCAGGGGGCTAGACGGGGAGCTGTTTTTT. Translation gives CASSGRGLDGELFF.

The gene calls are TRBV7-6 and TRBJ2-5; 8 bases agree with TRBD2. Unmatched junction bases numbered 13, after V lost 5 bases and J lost 5 bases. The CDR3 is made up of 16 amino acids. From germline, CDR1 is SGHVS and CDR2 FNYEAQ. DNA for the CDR3: TGTGCCAGCAGCGCCCAGCGGGGGCCCGAAATGGAGACCCAGTACTTC. The encoded protein is CASSAQRGPEMETQYF.

The genes are TRBV29-1 and TRBJ2-5; D is possibly TRBD2 (5 bases). V gave up 3 bases and J gave up 9 bases, with 14 bases separating them. This CDR3 contains 12 residues. Germline CDR1 reads SQVTM; CDR2 reads ANQGSEA. CDR3: CSVDWSRGSQYF. As DNA, the CDR3 is TGCAGCGTTGACTGGTCCCGAGGGTCCCAGTACTTC. Filled out from reference TRBV29-1 and TRBJ2-5, the complete variable domain reads SAVISQKPSRDICQRGTSLTIQCQVDSQVTMMFWYRQQPGQSLTLIATANQGSEATYESGFVIDKFPISRPNLTFSTLTVSNMSPEDSSIYLCSVDWSRGSQYFGPGTRLLVL.

The V call is TRBV5-1, the J call TRBJ1-1; D is possibly TRBD1 (6 bases). V lost 4 bases and J 4 bases, leaving 17 bases between the germline ends. Germline-derived CDR1 and CDR2 are SGHRS and YFSETQ. This CDR3 region has 15 residues. The CDR3 loop is CASSRAGGVGTEAFF. The CDR3 DNA reads TGCGCCAGCAGCCGGGCGGGGGGCGTTGGCACTGAAGCTTTCTTT.

The V and J genes are TRBV5-5 and TRBJ1-2; D gene unclear. Between the trimmed V and J ends, which lost 6 bases and 5 bases, there was a span of 11 bases. Germline V gives CDR1 SGHKS, CDR2 YYEKEE (reference sequence). The CDR3 has 12 amino acids. In DNA form, the CDR3 reads TGTGCCAGCACCATGACTGTATATGGCTACACCTTC. Its protein product is CASTMTVYGYTF.

This chain uses TRBV6-5 with TRBJ1-4; D not resolved. CDR3 size: 15 residues. Germline CDR1 reads MNHEY; CDR2 reads SVGAGI. Between the trimmed V and J ends, which lost 6 bases and 8 bases, there was a span of 19 bases. Here the CDR3 reads CASSTGVTYEEKLFF. The DNA of the CDR3 is TGTGCCAGCAGCACCGGGGTGACATACGAGGAAAAACTGTTTTTT.

This clone has only one observation. The genes are TRBV7-2 and TRBJ2-3, with TRBD2 identical over 8 bases. V was pared by 1 base and J by 3 bases, with 9 bases of the junction left unmatched. Germline V gene sequence: CDR1 SGHTA, CDR2 FQGNSA. The CDR3 extends over 17 amino acids. CDR3 in amino acids: CASSLERGGGSTDTQYF. As DNA, the CDR3 is TGTGCCAGCAGCTTAGAACGGGGGGGCGGGAGTACAGATACGCAGTATTTT. The whole variable domain, filled in from reference TRBV7-2 and TRBJ2-3, reads GAGVSQSPSNKVTEKGKDVELRCDPISGHTALYWYRQSLGQGLEFLIYFQGNSAPDKSGLPSDRFSAERTGGSVSTLTIQRTQQEDSAVYLCASSLERGGGSTDTQYFGPGTRLTVL.

This chain uses TRBV29-1 with TRBJ1-1, with D perhaps TRBD1 (5 bases). Germline V lookup: CDR1 SQVTM, CDR2 ANQGSEA. Trimming took 1 base from V and 6 from J, leaving 12 bases between them. CDR3 length equals 13 residues. The CDR3 is CSVEGGFSAEAFF. CDR3 sequence (DNA): TGCAGCGTTGAAGGGGGGTTCTCCGCTGAAGCTTTCTTT.

The V gene is TRBV6-2 or TRBV6-3, the J gene TRBJ1-2; D is possibly TRBD1 (5 bases). CDR3 length: 16 amino acids. V lost 6 bases, J lost 2 bases, and 19 bases lay in between. The germline V gene has CDR1 MNHEY and CDR2 SVGEGT. CDR3 loop: CASSQTLGTVNYGYTF. The CDR3 nucleotides read TGTGCCAGCAGCCAGACCCTTGGGACGGTCAACTATGGCTACACCTTC.